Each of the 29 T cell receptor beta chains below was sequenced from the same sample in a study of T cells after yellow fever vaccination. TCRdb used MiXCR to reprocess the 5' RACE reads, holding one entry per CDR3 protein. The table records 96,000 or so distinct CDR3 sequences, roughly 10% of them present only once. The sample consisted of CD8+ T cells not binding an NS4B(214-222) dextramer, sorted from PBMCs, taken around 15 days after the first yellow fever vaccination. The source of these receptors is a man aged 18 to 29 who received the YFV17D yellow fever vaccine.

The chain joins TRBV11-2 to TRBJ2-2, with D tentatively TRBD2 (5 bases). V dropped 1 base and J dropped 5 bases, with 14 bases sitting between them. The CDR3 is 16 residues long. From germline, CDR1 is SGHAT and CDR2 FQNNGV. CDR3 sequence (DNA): TGTGCCAGCAGCTTAGGAGGGTCTGTAGCGACCGGGGAGCTGTTTTTT. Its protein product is CASSLGGSVATGELFF.

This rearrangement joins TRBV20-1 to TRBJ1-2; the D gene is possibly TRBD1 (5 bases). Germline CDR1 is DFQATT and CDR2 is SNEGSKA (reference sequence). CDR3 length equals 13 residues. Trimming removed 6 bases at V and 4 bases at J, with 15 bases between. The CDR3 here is CSATGTGGYGYTF. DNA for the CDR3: TGCAGTGCAACCGGGACCGGGGGCTATGGCTACACCTTC.

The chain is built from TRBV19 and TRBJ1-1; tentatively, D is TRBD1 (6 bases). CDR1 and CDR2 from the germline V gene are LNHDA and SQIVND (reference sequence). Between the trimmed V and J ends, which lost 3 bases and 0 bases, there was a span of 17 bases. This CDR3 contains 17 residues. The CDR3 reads CASSIWQGSIMNTEAFF. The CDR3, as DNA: TGTGCCAGTAGTATTTGGCAGGGGAGCATCATGAACACTGAAGCTTTCTTT.

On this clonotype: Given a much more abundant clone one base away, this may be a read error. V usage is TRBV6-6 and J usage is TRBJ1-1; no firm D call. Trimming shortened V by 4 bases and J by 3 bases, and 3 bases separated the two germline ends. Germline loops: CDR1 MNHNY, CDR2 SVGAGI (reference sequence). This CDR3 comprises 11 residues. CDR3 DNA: TGTGCCAGCAGTTTGGACACTGAAGCTTTCTTT. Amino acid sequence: CASSLDTEAFF.

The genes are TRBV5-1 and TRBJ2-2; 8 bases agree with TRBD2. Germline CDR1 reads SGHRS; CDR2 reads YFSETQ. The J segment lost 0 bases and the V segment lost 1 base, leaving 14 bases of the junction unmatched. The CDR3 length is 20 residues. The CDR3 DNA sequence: TGCGCCAGCAGCTTGAGCCCCTTCCGGGGGGGTAACTCGAACACCGGGGAGCTGTTTTTT. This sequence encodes CASSLSPFRGGNSNTGELFF.

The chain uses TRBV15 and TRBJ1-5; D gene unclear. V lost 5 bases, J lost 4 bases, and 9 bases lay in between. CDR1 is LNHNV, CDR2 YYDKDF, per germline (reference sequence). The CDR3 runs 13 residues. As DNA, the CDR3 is TGTGCCACCAGCCCGCATTTAAATCAGCCCCAGCATTTT. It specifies CATSPHLNQPQHF.

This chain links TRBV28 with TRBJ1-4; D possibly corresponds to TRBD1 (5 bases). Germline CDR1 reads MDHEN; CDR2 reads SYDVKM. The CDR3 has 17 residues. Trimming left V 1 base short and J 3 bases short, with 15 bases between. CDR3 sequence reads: CASSLSGQGAANEKLFF. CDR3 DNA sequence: TGTGCCAGCAGTTTATCCGGGCAGGGAGCGGCTAATGAAAAACTGTTTTTT.

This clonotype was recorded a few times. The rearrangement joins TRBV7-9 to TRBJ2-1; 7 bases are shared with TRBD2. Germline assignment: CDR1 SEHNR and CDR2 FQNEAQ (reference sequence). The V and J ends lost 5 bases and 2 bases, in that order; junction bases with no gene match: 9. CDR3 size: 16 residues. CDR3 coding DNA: TGTGCCAGCAGCCCTCGGCAAGCGGGGACCTACAATGAGCAGTTCTTC. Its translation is CASSPRQAGTYNEQFF.

The CDR3 bases are TGTGCCAGCAGCTTAGCTCTGGGGGCGGCACCCCTCCACTTT. It codes for CASSLALGAAPLHF. This rearrangement joins TRBV11-2 to TRBJ1-6; D is possibly TRBD1 (6 bases). V was pared by 1 base and J by 11 bases, with 12 bases between. CDR3 length: 14 amino acids. Germline V gives CDR1 SGHAT, CDR2 FQNNGV.

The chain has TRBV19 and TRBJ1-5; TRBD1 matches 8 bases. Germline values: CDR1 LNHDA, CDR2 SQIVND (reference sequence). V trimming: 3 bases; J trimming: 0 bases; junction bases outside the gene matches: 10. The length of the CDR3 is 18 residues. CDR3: CASSITGQVYHSNQPQHF. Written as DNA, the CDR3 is TGTGCCAGTAGTATTACGGGACAGGTATATCATAGCAATCAGCCCCAGCATTTT.

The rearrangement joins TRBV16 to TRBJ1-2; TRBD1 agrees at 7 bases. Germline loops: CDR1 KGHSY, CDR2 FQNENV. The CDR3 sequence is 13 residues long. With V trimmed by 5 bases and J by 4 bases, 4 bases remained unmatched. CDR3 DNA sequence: TGTGCCAGCAGCGGAGGACAGGTCTATGGCTACACCTTC. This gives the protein CASSGGQVYGYTF.

CDR3: CASSHGGDWTSEKLFF. In DNA form, the CDR3 reads TGTGCCAGCAGCCATGGGGGGGACTGGACCTCTGAAAAACTGTTTTTT. The V gene is TRBV3-1, the J gene TRBJ1-4, with D possibly matching TRBD1 (5 bases). CDR3 length: 16 residues. V lost 3 bases and J lost 7, with 18 bases in between. Germline CDR1 LGHDT, CDR2 YNNKEL (reference sequence).

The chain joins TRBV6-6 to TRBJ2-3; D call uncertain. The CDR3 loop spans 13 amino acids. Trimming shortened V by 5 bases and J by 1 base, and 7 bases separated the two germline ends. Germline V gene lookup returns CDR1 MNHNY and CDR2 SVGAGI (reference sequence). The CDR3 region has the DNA TGTGCCAGCAGTGCCCGGGGCACAGATACGCAGTATTTT. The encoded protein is CASSARGTDTQYF.

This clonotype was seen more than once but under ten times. This CDR3 is CASSQREGGYTF. CDR3 sequence (DNA): TGTGCCAGCAGCCAAAGGGAGGGAGGCTACACCTTC. The chain couples TRBV7-9 to TRBJ1-2; D gene ambiguous. The CDR3 covers 12 residues. Trimming stripped 5 bases from V and 8 bases from J, with 12 bases between. The germline CDR1 and CDR2 sequences are SEHNR and FQNEAQ (reference sequence). Complete variable domain (other parts from reference TRBV7-9 and TRBJ1-2): DTGVSQNPRHKITKRGQNVTFRCDPISEHNRLYWYRQTLGQGPEFLTYFQNEAQLEKSRLLSDRFSAERPKGSFSTLEIQRTEQGDSAMYLCASSQREGGYTFGSGTRLTVV.

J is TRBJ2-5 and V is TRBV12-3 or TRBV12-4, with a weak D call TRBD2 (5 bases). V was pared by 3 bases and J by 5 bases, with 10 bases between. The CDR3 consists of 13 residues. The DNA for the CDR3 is TGTGCCAGCAGTTTTCCCGGGGTGGAGACCCAGTACTTC. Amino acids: CASSFPGVETQYF.

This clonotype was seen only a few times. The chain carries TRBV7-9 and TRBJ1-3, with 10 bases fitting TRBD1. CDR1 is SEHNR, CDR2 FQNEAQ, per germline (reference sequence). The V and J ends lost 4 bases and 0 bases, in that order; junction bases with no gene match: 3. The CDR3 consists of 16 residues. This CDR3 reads CASSSGDRGSGNTIYF. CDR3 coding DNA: TGTGCCAGCAGCTCAGGGGACAGGGGCTCTGGAAACACCATATATTTT.

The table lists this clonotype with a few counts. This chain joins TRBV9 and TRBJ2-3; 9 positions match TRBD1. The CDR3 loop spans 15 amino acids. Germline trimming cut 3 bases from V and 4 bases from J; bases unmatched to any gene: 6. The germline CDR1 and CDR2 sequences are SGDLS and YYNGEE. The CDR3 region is CASSADRGGSDTQYF. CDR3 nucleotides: TGTGCCAGCAGCGCGGACAGGGGAGGATCAGATACGCAGTATTTT.

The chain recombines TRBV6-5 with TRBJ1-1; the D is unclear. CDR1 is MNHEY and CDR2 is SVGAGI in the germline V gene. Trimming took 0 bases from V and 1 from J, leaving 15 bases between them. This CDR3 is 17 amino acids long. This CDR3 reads CASSYSMVSGGNTEAFF. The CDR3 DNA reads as TGTGCCAGCAGTTACTCGATGGTTTCAGGCGGGAACACTGAAGCTTTCTTT.

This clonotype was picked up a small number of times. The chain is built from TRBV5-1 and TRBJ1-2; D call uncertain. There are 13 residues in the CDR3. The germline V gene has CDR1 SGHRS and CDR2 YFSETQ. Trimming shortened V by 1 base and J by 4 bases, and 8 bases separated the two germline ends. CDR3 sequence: CASSLLDGYGYTF. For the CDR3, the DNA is TGCGCCAGCAGCTTGCTTGACGGCTATGGCTACACCTTC.

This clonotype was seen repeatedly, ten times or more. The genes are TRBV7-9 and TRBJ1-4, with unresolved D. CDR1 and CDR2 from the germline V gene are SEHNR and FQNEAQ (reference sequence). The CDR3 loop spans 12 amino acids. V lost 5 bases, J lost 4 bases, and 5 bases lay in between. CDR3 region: CASSQRNEKLFF. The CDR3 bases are TGTGCCAGCAGCCAGCGTAATGAAAAACTGTTTTTT.

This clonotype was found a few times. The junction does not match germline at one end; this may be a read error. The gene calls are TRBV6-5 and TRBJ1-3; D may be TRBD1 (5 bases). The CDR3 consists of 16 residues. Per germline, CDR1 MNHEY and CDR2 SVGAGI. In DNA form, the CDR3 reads TGTGCCAGCAGATACTCGGGGCTAACCTCTGGAAACACCATATATTTT. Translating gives CASRYSGLTSGNTIYF.

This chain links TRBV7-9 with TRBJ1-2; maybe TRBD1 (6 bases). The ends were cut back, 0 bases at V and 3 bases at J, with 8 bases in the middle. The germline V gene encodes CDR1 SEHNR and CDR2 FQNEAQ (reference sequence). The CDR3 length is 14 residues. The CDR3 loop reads CASSLATGYYGYTF. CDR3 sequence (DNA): TGTGCCAGCAGCTTAGCGACAGGCTACTATGGCTACACCTTC.

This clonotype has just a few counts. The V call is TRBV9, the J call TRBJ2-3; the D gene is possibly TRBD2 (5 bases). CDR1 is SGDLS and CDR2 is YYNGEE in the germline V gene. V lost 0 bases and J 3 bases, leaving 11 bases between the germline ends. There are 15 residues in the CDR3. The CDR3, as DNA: TGTGCCAGCAGCGTAGCAACGGGGTTGACAGATACGCAGTATTTT. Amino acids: CASSVATGLTDTQYF.

CDR3 DNA sequence: TGTGCCAGCAGTTATGGGGGCTCCTACGAGCAGTACGTC. Its translation: CASSYGGSYEQYV. The chain is built from TRBV28 and TRBJ2-7, with D possibly called TRBD1 or TRBD2 (5 bases each). CDR3 length equals 13 residues. Per the germline V gene, CDR1 is MDHEN and CDR2 is SYDVKM. Trimming pared 4 bases from V and 0 bases from J, leaving 7 bases between.

CDR3 loop: CASSLGTVNSPLHF. The CDR3 coding sequence is TGTGCCAGCAGCTTAGGGACAGTGAATTCACCCCTCCACTTT. The V gene is TRBV6-5, the J gene TRBJ1-6, with TRBD1 identical over 7 bases. Germline trimming cut 6 bases from V and 7 bases from J; bases unmatched to any gene: 6. The CDR3 spans 14 residues. Germline assignment: CDR1 MNHEY and CDR2 SVGAGI.

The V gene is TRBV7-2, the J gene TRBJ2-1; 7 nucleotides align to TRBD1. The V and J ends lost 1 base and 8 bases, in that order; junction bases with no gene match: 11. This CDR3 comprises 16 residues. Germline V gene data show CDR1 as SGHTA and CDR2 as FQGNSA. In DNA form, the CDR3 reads TGTGCCAGCAGCTTAGTAGGGGGCCGTGAGGGAGATGAGCAGTTCTTC. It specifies CASSLVGGREGDEQFF.

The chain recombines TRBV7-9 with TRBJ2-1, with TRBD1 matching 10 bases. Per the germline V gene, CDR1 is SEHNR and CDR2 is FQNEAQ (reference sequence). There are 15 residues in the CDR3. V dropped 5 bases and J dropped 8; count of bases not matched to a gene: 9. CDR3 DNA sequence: TGTGCCAGCAGCCGGACAGGGGGTGAAACATATGAGCAGTTCTTC. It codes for CASSRTGGETYEQFF.

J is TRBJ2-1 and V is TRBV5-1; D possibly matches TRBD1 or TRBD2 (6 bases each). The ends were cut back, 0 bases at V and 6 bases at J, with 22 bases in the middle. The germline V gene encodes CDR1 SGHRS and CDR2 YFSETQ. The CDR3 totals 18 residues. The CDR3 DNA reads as TGCGCCAGCAGCTTGGCTAGGAGGGGGTTGAGAGTGGGCAATGAGCAGTTCTTC. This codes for CASSLARRGLRVGNEQFF. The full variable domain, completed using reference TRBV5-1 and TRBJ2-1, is KAGVTQTPRYLIKTRGQQVTLSCSPISGHRSVSWYQQTPGQGLQFLFEYFSETQRNKGNFPGRFSGRQFSNSRSEMNVSTLELGDSALYLCASSLARRGLRVGNEQFFGPGTRLTVL.

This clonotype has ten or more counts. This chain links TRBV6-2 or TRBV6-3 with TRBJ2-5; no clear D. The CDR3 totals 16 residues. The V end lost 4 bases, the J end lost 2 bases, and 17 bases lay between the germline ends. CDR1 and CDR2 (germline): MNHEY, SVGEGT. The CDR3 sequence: CASSLAILAGQETQYF. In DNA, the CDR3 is TGTGCCAGCAGTTTGGCAATTTTGGCAGGACAAGAGACCCAGTACTTC.